Presented here are 32 T cell receptor beta chains from one specimen sequenced in a study of T cells in severe cutaneous drug reactions. The donors had carbamazepine-induced Stevens-Johnson syndrome or toxic epidermal necrolysis. The iRepertoire multiplex PCR system with TCR subtype-specific primers built both bulk and single-cell libraries. TCRdb re-called the multiplex PCR reads, yielding one record per CDR3 amino acid sequence without DNA. Here the sample table reports about 9,600 distinct CDR3 sequences. The specimen sequenced was cells from a skin blister. The receptors here all came from a human donor with Stevens-Johnson syndrome, a severe cutaneous drug reaction.

This rearrangement joins TRBV20-1 to TRBJ2-7; TCRdb outputs TRBD1, but without DNA this stays unchecked. This CDR3 region has 11 residues. The germline V gene encodes CDR1 DFQATT and CDR2 SNEGSKA (reference sequence). CDR3 sequence: CSVAGNYEQYF.

This chain uses TRBV20-1 with TRBJ2-2; as DNA is missing, the TRBD2 call by TCRdb cannot be tested. The CDR3 runs 14 residues. The germline gives CDR1 DFQATT, CDR2 SNEGSKA (reference sequence). Here the CDR3 reads CSAPSGGNTGELFF.

The rearrangement uses TRBV20-1 and TRBJ2-1; TCRdb picks TRBD2, but there is no DNA to check that call. This CDR3 contains 15 residues. Germline values: CDR1 DFQATT, CDR2 SNEGSKA (reference sequence). The CDR3: CSARHSGAASYEQFF.

By frequency, this clonotype is medium-sized (0.01 to 0.1%). This sequence joins TRBV20-1 and TRBJ2-5; TCRdb's D gene call, TRBD2, goes unchecked for lack of DNA. The germline CDR1 and CDR2 sequences are DFQATT and SNEGSKA (reference sequence). The CDR3 sequence is 15 residues long. The CDR3 is CSAVRRASGEETQYF.

The V gene is TRBV20-1, the J gene TRBJ1-4; TCRdb's assignment of TRBD1 cannot be checked, as there is no DNA. The CDR3 is made up of 15 amino acids. CDR1 and CDR2 from the germline V gene are DFQATT and SNEGSKA (reference sequence). The CDR3 protein is CSASDRDRGSAKLFF.

This clonotype is deemed medium-sized by its frequency. This chain links TRBV20-1 with TRBJ2-1. The CDR3 has 13 residues. CDR1 and CDR2 (germline): DFQATT, SNEGSKA (reference sequence). CDR3 region: CSASPTPNNEQFF.

This chain uses TRBV20-1 with TRBJ2-7; with no DNA, the TCRdb D assignment of TRBD2 cannot be verified. The CDR3 length is 14 residues. Germline CDR1 is DFQATT and CDR2 is SNEGSKA (reference sequence). The CDR3 sequence is CSAQATGLPYEQYF.

V gene TRBV29-1 combines with J gene TRBJ2-5; the D call from TCRdb, TRBD1, cannot be confirmed without DNA. Germline CDR1 SQVTM, CDR2 ANQGSEA. The CDR3 sequence is 16 residues long. CDR3 in amino acids: CSVTLEEQGFWKTQYF.

The chain joins TRBV20-1 to TRBJ2-7; the TCRdb D gene call, TRBD2, has no DNA to confirm it. The CDR3 loop spans 14 amino acids. Germline values: CDR1 DFQATT, CDR2 SNEGSKA (reference sequence). CDR3: CSALPQGYSYEQYF.

The chain carries TRBV29-1 and TRBJ2-3. From germline, CDR1 is SQVTM and CDR2 ANQGSEA. The CDR3 is 13 residues long. The CDR3 sequence is CSAMDGSTDTQYF.

J is TRBJ2-7 and V is TRBV20-1; lacking DNA, the TRBD2 call made by TCRdb goes unchecked. This CDR3 has 15 residues. Germline CDR1 DFQATT, CDR2 SNEGSKA (reference sequence). The CDR3 spells CSAQPLAGVLYEQYF.

V is TRBV29-1 and J is TRBJ2-1; as DNA is missing, the TRBD2 call by TCRdb cannot be tested. Germline V CDR1 and CDR2: SQVTM, ANQGSEA. CDR3 size: 17 residues. The CDR3: CSVTRRTSGVDYNEQFF.

The chain joins TRBV20-1 to TRBJ1-6; TCRdb proposes TRBD1, but this gene call is untestable without DNA. The CDR3 covers 14 residues. CDR1 and CDR2 (germline): DFQATT, SNEGSKA (reference sequence). The CDR3 protein is CSAQQGAGNSPLHF.

The V call is TRBV29-1, the J call TRBJ2-7; TCRdb names TRBD1, which stays unverified in the absence of DNA. The CDR3 runs to 17 residues. Germline CDR1 is SQVTM and CDR2 is ANQGSEA. CDR3 amino acids: CSVEAGEGAGQLYEQYF.

This rearrangement joins TRBV4-2 to TRBJ2-3; the D call from TCRdb, TRBD2, cannot be confirmed without DNA. The CDR3 spans 17 residues. Germline CDR1 LGHNA, CDR2 YNFKEQ. This chain's CDR3 is CASSQQTSGGNTDTQYF.

The rearrangement joins TRBV29-1 to TRBJ2-7; TCRdb picks TRBD2, but there is no DNA to check that call. The CDR3 consists of 14 residues. Germline V gene lookup returns CDR1 SQVTM and CDR2 ANQGSEA. The CDR3 loop is CSVTTSGISYEQYF.

Frequency places this clonotype as medium-sized. The chain combines TRBV20-1 with TRBJ2-7; absent DNA, TCRdb's TRBD2 call cannot be checked. The CDR3 extends over 14 amino acids. CDR1 DFQATT and CDR2 SNEGSKA come from the germline V gene (reference sequence). The CDR3: CSALASVSSYEQYF.

In terms of frequency, this clonotype is medium-sized (0.01 to 0.1%). The rearrangement links TRBV20-1 to TRBJ1-5; TCRdb's assignment of TRBD1 cannot be checked, as there is no DNA. CDR1 and CDR2 from the germline V gene are DFQATT and SNEGSKA (reference sequence). The CDR3 is 15 residues long. This chain's CDR3 is CSARWGWNGNQPQHF.

V gene TRBV20-1 combines with J gene TRBJ2-3; TCRdb calls TRBD1, which cannot be checked without DNA. This CDR3 is built from 14 residues. CDR1 is DFQATT and CDR2 is SNEGSKA in the germline V gene (reference sequence). The CDR3 reads CSASGTLRTDTQYF.

The CDR3: CSARDRVKNTGELFF. V is TRBV20-1 and J is TRBJ2-2; TCRdb's assignment of TRBD1 cannot be checked, as there is no DNA. The CDR3 is 15 residues long. Germline V gene data show CDR1 as DFQATT and CDR2 as SNEGSKA (reference sequence).

CDR3: CSVPGLAGGYEQYF. The rearrangement joins TRBV29-1 to TRBJ2-7; with no DNA, the TCRdb D assignment of TRBD2 cannot be verified. The CDR3 is 14 residues long. Germline V gene sequence: CDR1 SQVTM, CDR2 ANQGSEA.

The chain joins TRBV29-1 to TRBJ1-2. CDR3 length: 13 residues. CDR1 and CDR2 from the germline V gene are SQVTM and ANQGSEA. The CDR3 reads CSVEDVGEDGYTF.

J is TRBJ2-7 and V is TRBV29-1; with no DNA, the TCRdb D assignment of TRBD1 cannot be verified. CDR3 length equals 14 residues. Germline V gene lookup returns CDR1 SQVTM and CDR2 ANQGSEA. The CDR3 loop reads CSVEDGGGGYEQYF.

The chain recombines TRBV20-1 with TRBJ2-3; TCRdb reports TRBD1, a call that lacks DNA to check it against. The germline CDR1 and CDR2 sequences are DFQATT and SNEGSKA (reference sequence). CDR3 length: 17 amino acids. This CDR3 is CSARDLYRQGSTDTQYF.

The chain is built from TRBV20-1 and TRBJ2-7; TCRdb outputs TRBD1, but without DNA this stays unchecked. CDR1 and CDR2 (germline): DFQATT, SNEGSKA (reference sequence). The CDR3 spans 12 residues. CDR3 residues: CSAPRLPYEQYF.

The J gene is TRBJ2-5, the V gene TRBV29-1. Germline loops: CDR1 SQVTM, CDR2 ANQGSEA. The CDR3 totals 14 residues. CDR3 amino acids: CSVDVEGIQETQYF.

The J gene is TRBJ1-5, the V gene TRBV4-1; the D gene TCRdb calls, TRBD1, cannot be checked with no DNA. Germline CDR1 and CDR2: MGHRA and YSYEKL. CDR3 size: 16 residues. The CDR3 is CASSPSRDRVNQPQHF.

This sequence joins TRBV20-1 and TRBJ2-7; TCRdb gives TRBD2 as the D gene, but with no DNA this cannot be confirmed. The CDR3 covers 15 residues. Germline CDR1 reads DFQATT; CDR2 reads SNEGSKA (reference sequence). CDR3 loop: CSARDDKGSTYEQYF.

This clonotype ranks as medium-sized in terms of frequency. This sequence joins TRBV20-1 and TRBJ2-1; TCRdb names TRBD1, which stays unverified in the absence of DNA. Germline CDR1 and CDR2: DFQATT and SNEGSKA (reference sequence). CDR3 size: 12 residues. CDR3 in amino acids: CSAGTVYNEQFF.

The chain employs TRBV4-2 and TRBJ1-1. The CDR3 has 16 amino acids. Looked up from germline, CDR1 is LGHNA and CDR2 is YNFKEQ. This CDR3 is CASSQERWAAGTEAFF.

The chain is built from TRBV13 and TRBJ2-1; lacking DNA, the TRBD1 call made by TCRdb goes unchecked. The CDR3 runs 15 residues. The germline V gene has CDR1 PRHDT and CDR2 FYEKMQ (reference sequence). This CDR3 reads CASTYAGAGYNEQFF.

The genes are TRBV20-1 and TRBJ2-1. This CDR3 spans 13 amino acids. Germline CDR1 and CDR2: DFQATT and SNEGSKA (reference sequence). CDR3 sequence: CSASVSYYNEQFF.